This T cell receptor (beta chain) was identified during a study of technical replicates of blood from a few donors. The CDR3 has 17 amino acids. Germline values: CDR1 PRHDT, CDR2 FYEKMQ (reference sequence). V dropped 2 bases and J dropped 0; count of bases not matched to a gene: 3. The protocol was immunoSEQ multiplex PCR, while the TCRdb copy is restricted to in-frame clones and leaves out a portion. Found here are tens of thousands of clones, around 92% of them singletons; the top ten hold 0.25% to 0.35%. This rearrangement joins TRBV13 to TRBJ2-6, with 8 bases identical to TRBD1. This clonotype originated in a human donor in good health. Sequencing was done on a sample of T cells isolated from PBMCs. CDR3 in amino acids: CASSLWGQASGANVLTF. The CDR3, as DNA: TGTGCCAGCAGCTTATGGGGACAGGCCTCTGGGGCCAACGTCCTGACTTTC.